Below, 10 T cell receptor beta chains from the same sample are listed, as sequenced in a study of T cell responses to AZD1222 COVID-19 vaccine. TCRdb keeps only in-frame clones here, not all; method: immunoSEQ multiplex PCR. Here the sample spans about 89,000 clones, around 84% being singletons. The material was peripheral blood, obtained 28 days after the second AZD1222 dose. Source of these receptors: an adult who received the AZD1222 COVID-19 vaccine.

The CDR3 loop reads CASSSGQLQSPLHF. In nucleotides, the CDR3 is TGTGCCAGCAGCTCCGGACAGTTACAGTCACCCCTCCACTTT. V gene TRBV7-9 combines with J gene TRBJ1-6, with a weak D call TRBD1 (6 bases). The CDR3 runs 14 residues. Trimming cost V 4 bases and J 10 bases, with 14 bases left between them. Germline CDR1 and CDR2: SEHNR and FQNEAQ (reference sequence).

The J gene is TRBJ2-3, the V gene TRBV6-5; 8 positions match TRBD2. The germline V gene encodes CDR1 MNHEY and CDR2 SVGAGI. The CDR3 is 16 residues long. The V segment lost 2 bases and the J segment 1 base; nucleotides outside the gene matches: 5. The CDR3, as DNA: TGTGCCAGCAGTTACCGGGTCGGGAGGGGCACAGATACGCAGTATTTT. It translates to CASSYRVGRGTDTQYF.

The chain links TRBV2 to TRBJ2-6; D possibly corresponds to TRBD1 (7 bases). V was cut by 3 bases and J by 2 bases, with 17 bases left in between. The CDR3 length is 18 residues. Germline V gene lookup returns CDR1 SNHLY and CDR2 FYNNEI. The CDR3 bases are TGTGCCAGCAGTGAGATCCGGCAGGGGGGAACTGGGGCCAACGTCCTGACTTTC. Its translation: CASSEIRQGGTGANVLTF.

This chain links TRBV27 with TRBJ2-2; weak D call: TRBD1 (6 bases). Deletions cut 8 bases from V and 6 bases from J, with 16 bases between. The CDR3 is made up of 14 amino acids. Germline V gives CDR1 MNHEY, CDR2 SMNVEV (reference sequence). The DNA of the CDR3 is TGTGCCAGCGGAGGCCACGACAGGCCCGGGGAGCTGTTTTTT. Translated: CASGGHDRPGELFF.

The V gene is TRBV5-1, the J gene TRBJ1-1; D ambiguous. This CDR3 has 14 residues. V lost 3 bases and J 4 bases, leaving 13 bases between the germline ends. Germline V CDR1 and CDR2: SGHRS, YFSETQ. CDR3 region: CASSSLAARTEAFF. The CDR3 DNA reads TGCGCCAGCAGCTCCTTAGCCGCCCGCACTGAAGCTTTCTTT.

The chain uses TRBV4-2 and TRBJ1-4, with TRBD1 matching 8 bases. V gave up 5 bases and J gave up 6 bases; unmatched junction bases: 5. This CDR3 comprises 14 residues. Germline V gene data show CDR1 as LGHNA and CDR2 as YNFKEQ. Written as DNA, the CDR3 is TGTGCCAGCAGCTCGGACAGGGCCCATGAAAAACTGTTTTTT. Translated: CASSSDRAHEKLFF.

V and J are TRBV7-9 and TRBJ1-3; TRBD1 matches 9 bases. J lost 0 bases, V lost 3 bases, and 3 bases had no gene match. The CDR3 sequence is 16 residues long. CDR1 and CDR2 from the germline V gene are SEHNR and FQNEAQ (reference sequence). The CDR3 region is CASSFWTGDSGNTIYF. For the CDR3, the DNA is TGTGCCAGCAGCTTCTGGACAGGGGACTCTGGAAACACCATATATTTT.

The chain uses TRBV28 and TRBJ2-7; 7 bases align to TRBD1. There are 14 residues in the CDR3. V shed 7 bases, J shed 2 bases, and the junction held 8 bases outside the gene matches. Germline V gene sequence: CDR1 MDHEN, CDR2 SYDVKM. The CDR3 nucleotides are TGTGCCAGCACCCGGACAGGTTATCCCTACGAGCAGTACTTC. It yields the protein CASTRTGYPYEQYF.

In its sample, this clone was seen once. The genes are TRBV11-2 and TRBJ1-6; 7 nucleotides line up with TRBD1. Losses at the gene ends were 1 base for V and 7 bases for J; bases not matched to a gene: 1. The CDR3 has 14 residues. CDR1 and CDR2 from the germline V gene are SGHAT and FQNNGV. This CDR3 is CASSLVGGNSPLHF. The CDR3 region has the DNA TGTGCCAGCAGCTTAGTAGGGGGCAATTCACCCCTCCACTTT.

The chain's CDR3 is CATGSGGVPDTQYF. Here the CDR3 DNA reads TGCGCCACAGGGTCGGGGGGTGTCCCAGATACGCAGTATTTT. V gene TRBV10-1 combines with J gene TRBJ2-3, with 7 bases lining up with TRBD2. V was clipped by 10 bases and J by 4 bases; unmatched bases: 11. Germline V CDR1 and CDR2: WNHNN, SYGVQD (reference sequence). CDR3 length: 14 amino acids.